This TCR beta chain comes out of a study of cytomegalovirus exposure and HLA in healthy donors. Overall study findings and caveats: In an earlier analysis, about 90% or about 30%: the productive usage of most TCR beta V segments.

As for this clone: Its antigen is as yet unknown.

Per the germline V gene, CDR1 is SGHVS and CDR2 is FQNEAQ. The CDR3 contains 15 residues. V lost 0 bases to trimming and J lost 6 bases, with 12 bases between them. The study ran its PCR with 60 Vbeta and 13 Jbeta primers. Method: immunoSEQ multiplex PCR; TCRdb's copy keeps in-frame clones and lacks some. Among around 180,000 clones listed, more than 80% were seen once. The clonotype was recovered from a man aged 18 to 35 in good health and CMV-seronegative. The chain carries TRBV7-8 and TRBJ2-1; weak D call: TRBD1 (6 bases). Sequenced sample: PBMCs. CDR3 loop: CASSLALGAGNEQFF. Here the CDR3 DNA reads TGTGCCAGCAGCTTAGCGCTGGGGGCCGGCAATGAGCAGTTCTTC.